Below, 15 T cell receptor beta chains from the same sample are listed, as sequenced in a study of shared clonotypes between healthy human individuals. Here immunoSEQ multiplex PCR was the method, and the copy in TCRdb shows in-frame clones only, minus some. The data show roughly 1,500,000 clones, around 98% seen once. The sample taken for sequencing was naive CD4+ T cells sorted from blood. Subset: CD45RA+ positively selected. All receptors come from a man younger than 45 in good health.

The rearrangement uses TRBV19 and TRBJ2-2; 9 bases agree with TRBD2. This CDR3 is 14 amino acids long. The junction had 2 bases not matched to a gene; V was cut back by 6 bases and J by 3 bases. CDR1 LNHDA and CDR2 SQIVND come from the germline V gene (reference sequence). Here the CDR3 DNA reads TGTGCCAGTAGGTTAGCGGGAGACACCGGGGAGCTGTTTTTT. Translation: CASRLAGDTGELFF.

The gene calls are TRBV6-1 and TRBJ2-7; 9 bases agree with TRBD1. Germline CDR1 and CDR2: MNHNS and SASEGT. The trim removed 6 bases at V and 5 bases at J, leaving 5 bases unmatched. The CDR3 is 13 amino acids. CDR3 residues: CASRPTGGDEQYF. In nucleotides, the CDR3 is TGTGCCAGCAGGCCGACAGGGGGGGACGAGCAGTACTTC.

This sequence joins TRBV21-1 and TRBJ1-5; the D segment call TRBD1 is taken from the table without a DNA check. TRBV21-1 is a recognized pseudogene. The CDR3 runs to 14 residues. The CDR3 DNA is TGTGCCAGCAGCAGGGGACAGGGCGATCAGCCCCAGCATTTT. This sequence encodes CASSRGQGDQPQHF.

The genes are TRBV6-5 and TRBJ2-5, with 9 bases that match TRBD2. With 0 bases clipped from V and 5 bases from J, the junction kept 7 bases outside the gene matches. This CDR3 contains 16 residues. From germline, CDR1 is MNHEY and CDR2 SVGAGI. The CDR3 here is CASSYSGAGGIETQYF. The CDR3, as DNA: TGTGCCAGCAGTTACTCGGGAGCGGGAGGAATTGAGACCCAGTACTTC.

The V call is TRBV5-4, the J call TRBJ1-2; no firm D call. The length of the CDR3 is 14 residues. V was clipped by 2 bases and J by 7 bases, with 15 bases between them. Per the germline V gene, CDR1 is SGHNT and CDR2 is YYREEE (reference sequence). The CDR3 nucleotides are TGTGCCAGCAGCTTAGAGACTCACCCCCGTGGCTACACCTTC. This gives the protein CASSLETHPRGYTF.

V gene TRBV2 combines with J gene TRBJ2-2; D is unclear. Germline values: CDR1 SNHLY, CDR2 FYNNEI. This CDR3 is 11 amino acids long. V was trimmed by 10 bases and J by 4 bases, leaving 7 bases between them. The CDR3 DNA follows: TGTGCCACCCAGACCACCGGGGAGCTGTTTTTT. Protein sequence: CATQTTGELFF. Combining the CDR3 with reference TRBV2 and TRBJ2-2 gives the whole variable domain EPEVTQTPSHQVTQMGQEVILRCVPISNHLYFYWYRQILGQKVEFLVSFYNNEISEKSEIFDDQFSVERPDGSNFTLKIRSTKLEDSAMYFCATQTTGELFFGEGSRLTVL.

The chain is built from TRBV11-2 and TRBJ1-2; D is ambiguous. The germline V and J ends were trimmed by 6 bases and 5 bases, with 13 bases remaining between them. This CDR3 has 13 amino acids. Germline V lookup: CDR1 SGHAT, CDR2 FQNNGV. The CDR3 DNA sequence: TGTGCCAGCAGTAAGGAGGTTCAGTATGGCTACACCTTC. This translates into CASSKEVQYGYTF. Using reference TRBV11-2 and TRBJ1-2 for the parts outside the CDR3, the full variable domain is EAGVAQSPRYKIIEKRQSVAFWCNPISGHATLYWYQQILGQGPKLLIQFQNNGVVDDSQLPKDRFSAERLKGVDSTLKIQPAKLEDSAVYLCASSKEVQYGYTFGSGTRLTVV.

The CDR3 DNA reads as TGTGCCAGCAGCTGGGCCCGGGACATTCTATACTACGAGCAGTACTTC. The encoded protein is CASSWARDILYYEQYF. V is TRBV5-5 and J is TRBJ2-7; a possible D gene is TRBD1 (6 bases). This CDR3 has 16 amino acids. The germline V gene encodes CDR1 SGHKS and CDR2 YYEKEE (reference sequence). V was clipped by 3 bases and J by 3 bases, with 19 bases between them.

This clone was picked up one time. The V gene is TRBV5-1, the J gene TRBJ2-7; maybe TRBD1 (5 bases). Germline V gene data show CDR1 as SGHRS and CDR2 as YFSETQ. The V end was cut by 1 base, the J end by 5 bases, with 19 bases between. This CDR3 has 16 amino acids. CDR3 region: CASSLKTDNLGNEQYF. CDR3 sequence (DNA): TGCGCCAGCAGCTTGAAGACGGACAACCTCGGTAACGAGCAGTACTTC.

The chain is built from TRBV10-3 and TRBJ2-6; D uncertain. The germline CDR1 and CDR2 sequences are ENHRY and SYGVKD. The CDR3 spans 18 residues. Trimming took 4 bases from V and 0 from J, leaving 16 bases between them. The CDR3 loop is CAISVPTTMVSGANVLTF. CDR3 sequence (DNA): TGTGCCATCAGTGTCCCCACCACCATGGTCTCTGGGGCCAACGTCCTGACTTTC.

The count of this clone is one. The J gene is TRBJ2-3, the V gene TRBV11-3; 9 bases line up with TRBD2. The ends lost 1 base at V and 1 base at J; junction bases unmatched: 3. CDR1 and CDR2 (germline): SGHNT, YENEEA. The CDR3 length is 16 residues. CDR3 sequence: CASSLGLAGRTDTQYF. The CDR3 region has the DNA TGTGCCAGCAGCTTAGGGCTAGCGGGACGCACAGATACGCAGTATTTT.

The chain is built from TRBV2 and TRBJ1-1; D is unclear. The germline V gene encodes CDR1 SNHLY and CDR2 FYNNEI. The CDR3 extends over 12 amino acids. V lost 7 bases and J 1 base, leaving 7 bases between the germline ends. For the CDR3, the DNA is TGTGCCAGCACTAAGTGGAACACTGAAGCTTTCTTT. This codes for CASTKWNTEAFF. Combining the CDR3 with reference TRBV2 and TRBJ1-1 gives the whole variable domain EPEVTQTPSHQVTQMGQEVILRCVPISNHLYFYWYRQILGQKVEFLVSFYNNEISEKSEIFDDQFSVERPDGSNFTLKIRSTKLEDSAMYFCASTKWNTEAFFGQGTRLTVV.

Remarks on this clone: The same CDR3 can be traced to other DNA sequences in this sample. The chain is built from TRBV20-1 and TRBJ2-7, with D perhaps matching TRBD1 (5 bases). Germline CDR1 reads DFQATT; CDR2 reads SNEGSKA (reference sequence). Between the trimmed V and J ends, which lost 6 bases and 3 bases, there was a span of 9 bases. The CDR3 consists of 11 residues. Here the CDR3 DNA reads TGCAGTGCGAAAGACAGCTACGAGCAGTACTTC. Protein: CSAKDSYEQYF.

This chain connects TRBV7-9 to TRBJ2-1, with a tentative D call TRBD1 (5 bases). CDR1 and CDR2 (germline): SEHNR, FQNEAQ (reference sequence). This CDR3 is 13 amino acids long. Deletions cut 3 bases from V and 4 bases from J, with 7 bases between. CDR3 sequence (DNA): TGTGCCAGCAGCTTCAGACAGTACAATGAGCAGTTCTTC. As protein: CASSFRQYNEQFF.

This clone came up once. The genes are TRBV2 and TRBJ2-4; 8 bases are a match to TRBD2. The CDR3 length is 14 residues. The V and J ends lost 2 bases and 9 bases, in that order; junction bases with no gene match: 6. The germline V gene encodes CDR1 SNHLY and CDR2 FYNNEI. The CDR3 DNA reads TGTGCCAGCAGTGAACGGGAGGGCCTCGTCATTCAGTACTTC. As protein: CASSEREGLVIQYF.